These 21 T cell receptor beta chains came from one sample sequenced in a study of T cell responses to AZD1222 COVID-19 vaccine. Clones were read by immunoSEQ multiplex PCR, and TCRdb kept only the in-frame ones, dropping some. The top ten clones hold more than 10% of a sample with about 94,000 clones, approximately 91% of them seen once. The specimen comprised peripheral blood, sampled on day 0 of AZD1222 vaccination. The receptors derive from an adult in good health.

CDR3 protein: CASSLGTAGANVLTF. The CDR3 bases are TGTGCCAGCAGCCTAGGGACAGCTGGGGCCAACGTCCTGACTTTC. The J gene is TRBJ2-6, the V gene TRBV6-5, with 7 bases fitting TRBD1. Germline CDR1 reads MNHEY; CDR2 reads SVGAGI. The trim removed 6 bases at V and 2 bases at J, leaving 4 bases unmatched. This CDR3 is 15 amino acids long.

The chain combines TRBV30 with TRBJ2-7, with 11 positions matching TRBD1. Per germline, CDR1 GTSNPN and CDR2 SVGIG (reference sequence). The CDR3 totals 12 residues. Losses at the gene ends were 5 bases for V and 5 bases for J; bases not matched to a gene: 2. As DNA, the CDR3 is TGTGCCTGGGGACAGGGGGCCAACGAGCAGTACTTC. As protein: CAWGQGANEQYF.

This chain joins TRBV30 and TRBJ2-7, with D perhaps matching TRBD2 (7 bases). Germline V gene lookup returns CDR1 GTSNPN and CDR2 SVGIG (reference sequence). Trimming left V 2 bases short and J 3 bases short, with 11 bases between. CDR3 length: 13 residues. As DNA, the CDR3 is TGTGCCTGGAGTAAGGGGGGGGGCTACGAGCAGTACTTC. Translation: CAWSKGGGYEQYF.

This clone has only one observation. The chain employs TRBV10-1 and TRBJ2-1, with no clear D. This CDR3 region has 18 residues. Germline assignment: CDR1 WNHNN and CDR2 SYGVQD (reference sequence). The ends were cut back, 0 bases at V and 4 bases at J, with 19 bases in the middle. Here the CDR3 reads CASSESGFYDVDYNEQFF. Here the CDR3 DNA reads TGCGCCAGCAGTGAGTCTGGGTTCTACGACGTCGATTACAATGAGCAGTTCTTC.

This clone was detected only once. This rearrangement joins TRBV27 to TRBJ1-5; D remains unclear. Germline loops: CDR1 MNHEY, CDR2 SMNVEV (reference sequence). Trimming left V 5 bases short and J 3 bases short, with 14 bases between. There are 15 residues in the CDR3. The CDR3 is CASSSNRNLNQPQHF. DNA of the CDR3: TGTGCCAGCAGTAGCAATAGGAACCTCAATCAGCCCCAGCATTTT.

This chain uses TRBV5-1 with TRBJ1-2, with D tentatively TRBD1 (5 bases). V was cut by 4 bases and J by 3 bases, with 13 bases left in between. The CDR3 loop spans 14 amino acids. Germline V CDR1 and CDR2: SGHRS, YFSETQ. The CDR3 DNA reads as TGCGCCAGCAGCCAGGGTCTGGGGGACTATGGCTACACCTTC. This translates into CASSQGLGDYGYTF.

This clone has just one count. V and J are TRBV5-4 and TRBJ2-7; unclear D gene. V was shortened by 0 bases and J by 3 bases, with 7 bases between the two germline ends. From germline, CDR1 is SGHNT and CDR2 YYREEE (reference sequence). The CDR3 runs 13 residues. The CDR3 sequence is CASSLDRLYEQYF. The CDR3 nucleotides are TGTGCCAGCAGCTTGGATAGGCTCTACGAGCAGTACTTC.

This clone was counted once. This chain joins TRBV5-5 and TRBJ2-1; the match to TRBD2 covers 8 bases. CDR3 size: 18 residues. Germline V CDR1 and CDR2: SGHKS, YYEKEE (reference sequence). Trimming removed 1 base from V and 0 bases from J; junction bases left unmatched: 9. The CDR3 DNA sequence: TGTGCCAGCAGCTTGAGCGGGGGACTGATGAGCTCCTACAATGAGCAGTTCTTC. Its protein is CASSLSGGLMSSYNEQFF.

The rearrangement uses TRBV7-3 and TRBJ2-7, with D uncertain. V was pared by 0 bases and J by 6 bases, with 6 bases between. Germline V lookup: CDR1 SGHTA, CDR2 FQGTGA. The CDR3 contains 12 residues. In DNA, the CDR3 is TGTGCCAGCAGCTTAACCGGTGGCGAGCAGTACTTC. Translation: CASSLTGGEQYF.

This clone was found once. The genes are TRBV3-1 (or the pseudogene TRBV3-2) and TRBJ2-3, with 11 bases that match TRBD2. This CDR3 is 16 amino acids long. V lost 1 base, J lost 7 bases, and 7 bases stayed unmatched. CDR1 is LGHDT, CDR2 YNNKEL, per germline (reference sequence). The CDR3 DNA is TGTGCCAGCAGCCAAGGCCCAGGGACTAGCGGATATACGCAGTATTTT. Protein sequence: CASSQGPGTSGYTQYF.

The J gene is TRBJ1-1, the V gene TRBV5-1, with 12 bases identical to TRBD1. Looked up from germline, CDR1 is SGHRS and CDR2 is YFSETQ. V trimming: 3 bases; J trimming: 1 base; junction bases outside the gene matches: 4. This CDR3 region has 16 residues. CDR3 nucleotides: TGCGCCAGCAGCTCGGGACAGGGGGCGCCGAACACTGAAGCTTTCTTT. Translated, it gives CASSSGQGAPNTEAFF.

The V gene is TRBV28, the J gene TRBJ1-5; 9 nucleotides line up with TRBD1. Per the germline V gene, CDR1 is MDHEN and CDR2 is SYDVKM. V dropped 8 bases and J dropped 4; count of bases not matched to a gene: 6. The CDR3 is made up of 14 amino acids. DNA for the CDR3: TGTGCCAGCGCTCCGACAGGGGGGAATCAGCCCCAGCATTTT. Translated: CASAPTGGNQPQHF.

V gene TRBV6-4 combines with J gene TRBJ1-1; 12 bases agree with TRBD1. Germline CDR1 MRHNA, CDR2 SNTAGT. V trimming: 1 base; J trimming: 1 base; junction bases outside the gene matches: 10. The CDR3 spans 19 residues. CDR3 loop: CASSDFGGDRGLGNTEAFF. The CDR3 region has the DNA TGTGCCAGCAGTGACTTTGGCGGGGACAGGGGGCTTGGGAACACTGAAGCTTTCTTT.

The rearrangement joins TRBV6-5 to TRBJ2-7, with D perhaps matching TRBD2 (5 bases). The germline CDR1 and CDR2 sequences are MNHEY and SVGAGI. The length of the CDR3 is 15 residues. Trimming took off 8 bases at V and 4 bases at J, with 21 bases between the two ends. CDR3 nucleotides: TGTGCCAGCCGCCGGGATTGGTTGAATAGATACGAGCAGTACTTC. Encoded protein: CASRRDWLNRYEQYF.

Comments on this clone: At one end the junction does not follow the germline gene, possibly because of a read error. The chain recombines TRBV12-3 or TRBV12-4 with TRBJ2-7; a possible D gene is TRBD1 (5 bases). The CDR3 has 13 amino acids. The CDR3 spells CASSSPVVRQKDF. For the CDR3, the DNA is TGTGCCAGCAGCTCCCCAGTTGTTCGACAGAAGGACTTC.

This chain's CDR3 is CASSSRPNYGYTF. The CDR3 nucleotides read TGTGCCAGCAGTTCCCGACCTAACTATGGCTACACCTTC. J is TRBJ1-2 and V is TRBV6-5; no reliable D call. CDR1 MNHEY and CDR2 SVGAGI come from the germline V gene. V gave up 4 bases and J gave up 0 bases, with 6 bases separating them. This CDR3 region has 13 residues.

The chain links TRBV11-2 to TRBJ2-2, with TRBD2 as a possible D gene (5 bases). The CDR3 is made up of 15 amino acids. Germline CDR1 is SGHAT and CDR2 is FQNNGV. V was shortened by 11 bases and J by 4 bases, with 20 bases between the two germline ends. CDR3 residues: CASAGGYYGTGELFF. In DNA, the CDR3 is TGTGCCTCCGCGGGCGGGTACTACGGCACCGGGGAGCTGTTTTTT. Supplemented by reference TRBV11-2 and TRBJ2-2, the full variable domain reads EAGVAQSPRYKIIEKRQSVAFWCNPISGHATLYWYQQILGQGPKLLIQFQNNGVVDDSQLPKDRFSAERLKGVDSTLKIQPAKLEDSAVYLCASAGGYYGTGELFFGEGSRLTVL.

CDR3 coding DNA: TGTGCCAGCAGCTTAGTTGGGGGCGAGACCCAGTACTTC. Protein sequence: CASSLVGGETQYF. This chain links TRBV11-3 with TRBJ2-5; tentative D call: TRBD1 (6 bases). The germline V gene encodes CDR1 SGHNT and CDR2 YENEEA. Trimming took 1 base from V and 5 from J, leaving 8 bases between them. The CDR3 loop spans 13 amino acids.

The CDR3 loop reads CASSVAGTGANYGYTF. In DNA, the CDR3 is TGTGCCAGCAGCGTAGCCGGGACAGGGGCCAACTATGGCTACACCTTC. The chain joins TRBV9 to TRBJ1-2, with TRBD1 identical over 10 bases. The junction had 4 bases not matched to a gene; V was cut back by 0 bases and J by 2 bases. CDR3 size: 16 residues. The germline V gene encodes CDR1 SGDLS and CDR2 YYNGEE.

The chain couples TRBV19 to TRBJ2-3; the D gene is possibly TRBD1 (5 bases). The CDR3 is 13 residues long. V dropped 6 bases and J dropped 8 bases, with 15 bases sitting between them. Germline loops: CDR1 LNHDA, CDR2 SQIVND (reference sequence). The CDR3 DNA sequence: TGTGCCAGTAGAGACAGCATAAGGCGTACGCAGTATTTT. This translates into CASRDSIRRTQYF.

The chain joins TRBV6-1 to TRBJ2-7; unclear D gene. This CDR3 is 20 amino acids long. In germline, CDR1 is MNHNS, CDR2 SASEGT. The V and J ends lost 0 bases and 3 bases respectively, with 27 bases between them. CDR3 in amino acids: CASSEARIMRQVNNGYEQYF. CDR3 DNA: TGTGCCAGCAGTGAAGCGCGAATAATGAGGCAGGTCAATAACGGCTACGAGCAGTACTTC.